A selection of T cell receptor beta chains follows, all from one sample in a study of shared clonotypes between healthy human individuals. Method: immunoSEQ multiplex PCR; TCRdb's copy keeps in-frame clones and lacks some. The sample shows 2 million to 2.5 million clones, 85% to 95% of them seen only once. The sample comprised naive CD4+ T cells from PBMCs. Receptors were obtained from a man aged 18-30 years in good health. Some clones in this sample may be carry-over from other donors' samples. CDR3s include the opening cysteine and the closing phenylalanine or tryptophan. The D gene is left open where the match is weak. Rows may omit the clone size; those that give it use once, few, many or a size class.

J | size | V | D | DNA | CDR3
TRBJ2-7 | once | TRBV5-1 | TRBD1 | TGCGCCAGCACCCCACGGACAGGGGGAAACGAGCAGTACTTC | CASTPRTGGNEQYF
TRBJ2-2 | NA | TRBV4-2 | NA | TGTGCCAGCAGCCAGGGAATTCGGCAAGGGTTCAACACCGGGGAGCTGTTTTTT | CASSQGIRQGFNTGELFF
TRBJ2-7 | NA | TRBV19 | NA | TGTGCCAGTAGTAACCAGGGTTCCTACGAGCAGTACTTC | CASSNQGSYEQYF
TRBJ1-4 | NA | TRBV28 | NA | TGTGCCAGCAGTTCACCAACCCAATATGCAACTAATGAAAAACTGTTTTTT | CASSSPTQYATNEKLFF
TRBJ2-5 | NA | TRBV5-1 | TRBD1 | TGCGCCAGCAGCTGGACCGGGACAGAGCAAGAGACCCAGTACTTC | CASSWTGTEQETQYF
TRBJ1-1 | NA | TRBV5-4 | TRBD1 | TGTGCCAGCAGCATCCGCCGACAGGGGGACACTGAAGCTTTCTTT | CASSIRRQGDTEAFF
TRBJ1-1 | NA | TRBV29-1 | NA | TGCAGCGTTGGGCAAGCCTCGGAAGCTTTCTTT | CSVGQASEAFF
TRBJ2-7 | NA | TRBV6-1 | TRBD2 | TGTGCCACTCACCCACTAGCGCCGCCTTACGAGCAGTACTTC | CATHPLAPPYEQYF
TRBJ1-1 | few | TRBV5-1 | TRBD1 | TGCGCCAGCAGCTACCGGACAGGGAACACTGAAGCTTTCTTT | CASSYRTGNTEAFF
TRBJ2-7 | NA | TRBV7-2 | NA | TGTGCCAGCAGCCCGACAGGTTACGAGCAGTACTTC | CASSPTGYEQYF
TRBJ2-5 | NA | TRBV18 | TRBD1 | TGTGCCAGCTCACCGTACAGGGGGTCAGAGACCCAGTACTTC | CASSPYRGSETQYF
TRBJ2-7 | NA | TRBV2 | NA | TGTGCCAGCAGTGAAGCGCCGACCTACGAGCAGTACTTC | CASSEAPTYEQYF
TRBJ2-1 | NA | TRBV10-3 | NA | TGTGCCATCAGTAAAAACGACAATGAGCAGTTCTTC | CAISKNDNEQFF
TRBJ2-7 | NA | TRBV5-4 | TRBD2 | TGTGCCAGCAGCTGGTCGAGCGGGAGGACCGCCTACGAGCAGTACTTC | CASSWSSGRTAYEQYF
TRBJ2-5 | once | TRBV30 | TRBD1 | TGTGCCTGGAATGCAGGGGGCGGACAGACCCAGTACTTC | CAWNAGGGQTQYF
TRBJ2-1 | once | TRBV5-3 | TRBD2 | TGTGCCAGAAGCTTGGGGAGTCTAGCGGGAGGACACCCCTACAATGAGCAGTTCTTC | CARSLGSLAGGHPYNEQFF
TRBJ2-1 | NA | TRBV28 | NA | TGTGCCAGCAGTGAAGCCGGGGGACACTACAATGAGCAGTTCTTC | CASSEAGGHYNEQFF
TRBJ2-1 | once | TRBV7-2 | NA | TGTGCCAGCAGCCGAGGGGTTATTAATGAGCAGTTCTTC | CASSRGVINEQFF
TRBJ2-7 | NA | TRBV6-5 | NA | TGTGCCAGCAGTTACTCCGGAGTAAATAAGGGCTACGAGCAGTACTTC | CASSYSGVNKGYEQYF
TRBJ2-3 | NA | TRBV5-1 | TRBD2 | TGCGCCAGCAGAGAAGGGACTAGCGGGAGGGCCCCAGATACGCAGTATTTT | CASREGTSGRAPDTQYF
TRBJ1-4 | NA | TRBV28 | NA | TGTGTGGCCCAAGGCCCTAATGAAAAACTGTTTTTT | CVAQGPNEKLFF
TRBJ2-3 | NA | TRBV19 | NA | TGTGCCAGTAGATTTCTGGGAGGATCAGATACGCAGTATTTT | CASRFLGGSDTQYF
TRBJ2-7 | NA | TRBV2 | TRBD1 | TGTGCCAGCAGTCCTTGGACAGGGACGGGGTACGAGCAGTACTTC | CASSPWTGTGYEQYF
TRBJ1-2 | NA | TRBV4-2 | NA | TGTGCCAGCAGCCAAGAACCCGCAACTAACTATGGCTACACCTTC | CASSQEPATNYGYTF
TRBJ1-2 | NA | TRBV5-4 | NA | TGTGCCAGCAGCCCTGGGCGGGAAGGCCCGATCGGCGGCTACACCTTC | CASSPGREGPIGGYTF
TRBJ2-3 | NA | TRBV19 | TRBD2 | TGTGCCAGTAGTCGGACTAGCGGGAGAACAGATACGCAGTATTTT | CASSRTSGRTDTQYF
TRBJ1-4 | NA | TRBV27 | NA | TGTGCCAGCAGAGGGGGGGGTAATGAAAAACTGTTTTTT | CASRGGGNEKLFF
TRBJ2-1 | NA | TRBV28 | TRBD2 | TGTGCCAGCAGTCTAGCGGGGAAGTACAATGAGCAGTTCTTC | CASSLAGKYNEQFF
TRBJ2-1 | once | TRBV4-1 | TRBD2 | TGCGCCAGCAGCCAACCGGGACTAGCGAACAATGAGCAGTTCTTC | CASSQPGLANNEQFF
TRBJ2-1 | NA | TRBV4-1 | TRBD2 | TGCGCCAGCAGCCAAGATCGAAGCGGAGTAGCGGGAGGTAGAAATGAGCAGTTCTTC | CASSQDRSGVAGGRNEQFF
TRBJ2-1 | NA | TRBV5-1 | NA | TGCGCCAGCAGCTCCCCAAGGGGAAGCTCCTACAATGAGCAGTTCTTC | CASSSPRGSSYNEQFF
TRBJ1-1 | NA | TRBV7-9 | TRBD1 | TGTGCCAGCAGCTTACTTTGGGGACAGGGGTTTGATAGAGGCACTGAAGCTTTCTTT | CASSLLWGQGFDRGTEAFF
TRBJ2-7 | NA | TRBV19 | NA | TGTGCCAGTCGATTTCTCCTCCGGGGACATCCCTACGAGCAGTACTTC | CASRFLLRGHPYEQYF
TRBJ2-7 | NA | TRBV6-1 | NA | TGTGCCAGCACCCCCAGAAACTACGAGCAGTACTTC | CASTPRNYEQYF
TRBJ2-4 | NA | TRBV29-1 | TRBD1 | TGCAGCGTTGAAGATCCGACAGGGGGCAAAAACATTCAGTACTTC | CSVEDPTGGKNIQYF